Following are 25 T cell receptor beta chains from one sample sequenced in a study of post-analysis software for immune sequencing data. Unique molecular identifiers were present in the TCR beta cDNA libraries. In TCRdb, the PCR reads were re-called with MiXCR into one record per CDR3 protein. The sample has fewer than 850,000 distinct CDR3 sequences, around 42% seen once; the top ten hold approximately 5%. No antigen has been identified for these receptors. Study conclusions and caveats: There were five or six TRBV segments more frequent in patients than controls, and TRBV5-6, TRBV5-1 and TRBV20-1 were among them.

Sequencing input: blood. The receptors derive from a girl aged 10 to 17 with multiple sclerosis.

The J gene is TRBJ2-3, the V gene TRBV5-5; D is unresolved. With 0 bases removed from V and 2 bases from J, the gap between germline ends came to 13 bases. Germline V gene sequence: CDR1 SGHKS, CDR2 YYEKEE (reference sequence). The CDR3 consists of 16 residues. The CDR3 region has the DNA TGTGCCAGCAGCTTGGGACATCAAGCCCTCACAGATACGCAGTATTTT. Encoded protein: CASSLGHQALTDTQYF.

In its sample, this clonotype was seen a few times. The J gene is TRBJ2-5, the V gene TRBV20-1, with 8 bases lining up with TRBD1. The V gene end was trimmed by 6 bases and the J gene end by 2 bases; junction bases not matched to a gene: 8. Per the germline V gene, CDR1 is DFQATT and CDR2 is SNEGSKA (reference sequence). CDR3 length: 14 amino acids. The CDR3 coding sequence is TGCAGTGCCCCCAGGACAGGGAGGCAAGAGACCCAGTACTTC. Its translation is CSAPRTGRQETQYF.

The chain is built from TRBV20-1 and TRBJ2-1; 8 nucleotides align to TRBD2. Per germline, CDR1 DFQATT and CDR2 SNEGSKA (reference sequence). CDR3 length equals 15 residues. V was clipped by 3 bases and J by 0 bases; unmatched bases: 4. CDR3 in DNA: TGCAGTGCTAGTACCCTAGCGGGCTCCTACAATGAGCAGTTCTTC. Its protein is CSASTLAGSYNEQFF.

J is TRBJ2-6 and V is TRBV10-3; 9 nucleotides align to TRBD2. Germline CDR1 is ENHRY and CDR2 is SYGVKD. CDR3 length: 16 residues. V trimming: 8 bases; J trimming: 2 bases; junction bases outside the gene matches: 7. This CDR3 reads CAILAGQTPGANVLTF. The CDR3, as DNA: TGTGCCATCCTAGCGGGACAGACCCCTGGGGCCAACGTCCTGACTTTC.

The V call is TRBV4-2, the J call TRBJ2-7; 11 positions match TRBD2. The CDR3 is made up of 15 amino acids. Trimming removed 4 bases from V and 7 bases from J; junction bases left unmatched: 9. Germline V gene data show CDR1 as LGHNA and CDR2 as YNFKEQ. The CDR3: CASSPGTSGPGEQYF. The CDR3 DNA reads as TGTGCCAGCAGCCCCGGGACTAGCGGCCCGGGGGAGCAGTACTTC.

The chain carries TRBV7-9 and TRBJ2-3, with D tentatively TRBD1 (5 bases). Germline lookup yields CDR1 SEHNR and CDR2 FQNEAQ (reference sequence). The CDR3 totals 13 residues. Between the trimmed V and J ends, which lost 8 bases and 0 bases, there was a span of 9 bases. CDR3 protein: CASGAFSTDTQYF. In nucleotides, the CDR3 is TGTGCCAGCGGGGCCTTTAGCACAGATACGCAGTATTTT.

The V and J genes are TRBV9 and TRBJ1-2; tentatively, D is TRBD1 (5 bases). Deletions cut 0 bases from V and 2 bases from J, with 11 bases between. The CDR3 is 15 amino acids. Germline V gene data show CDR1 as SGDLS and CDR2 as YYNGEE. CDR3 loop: CASSVGGSANYGYTF. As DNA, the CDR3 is TGTGCCAGCAGCGTAGGGGGCAGTGCGAACTATGGCTACACCTTC.

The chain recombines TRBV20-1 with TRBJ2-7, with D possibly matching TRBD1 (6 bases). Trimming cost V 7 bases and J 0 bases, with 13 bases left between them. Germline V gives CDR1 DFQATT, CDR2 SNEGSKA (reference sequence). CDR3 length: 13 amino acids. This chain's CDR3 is CSGGQGSSYEQYF. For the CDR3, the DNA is TGCAGTGGGGGGCAGGGGAGCTCCTACGAGCAGTACTTC.

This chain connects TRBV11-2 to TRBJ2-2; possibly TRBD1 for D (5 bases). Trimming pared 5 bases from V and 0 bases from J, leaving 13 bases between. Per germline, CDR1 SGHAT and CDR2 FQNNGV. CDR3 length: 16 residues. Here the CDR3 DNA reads TGTGCCAGCAGCCGCGCCGGACACGCGAACACCGGGGAGCTGTTTTTT. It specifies CASSRAGHANTGELFF.

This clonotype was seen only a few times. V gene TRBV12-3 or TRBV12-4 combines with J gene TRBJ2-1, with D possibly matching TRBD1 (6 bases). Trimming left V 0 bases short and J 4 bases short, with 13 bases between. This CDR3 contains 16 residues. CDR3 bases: TGTGCCAGCAGTTTAGCAAGGACAGCTATTTACAATGAGCAGTTCTTC. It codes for CASSLARTAIYNEQFF.

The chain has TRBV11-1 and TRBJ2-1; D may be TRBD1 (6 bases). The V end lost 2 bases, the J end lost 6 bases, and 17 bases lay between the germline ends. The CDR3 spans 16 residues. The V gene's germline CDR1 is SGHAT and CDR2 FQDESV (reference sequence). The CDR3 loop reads CASSLRRTVPVNEQFF. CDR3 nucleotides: TGTGCCAGCAGCTTACGACGGACAGTACCCGTCAATGAGCAGTTCTTC.

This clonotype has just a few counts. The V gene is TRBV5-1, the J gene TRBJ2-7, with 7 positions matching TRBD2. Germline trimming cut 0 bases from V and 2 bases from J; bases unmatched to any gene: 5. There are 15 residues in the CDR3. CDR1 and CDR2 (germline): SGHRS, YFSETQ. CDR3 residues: CASSLEPSGTYEQYF. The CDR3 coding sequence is TGCGCCAGCAGCTTGGAACCTAGCGGAACCTACGAGCAGTACTTC.

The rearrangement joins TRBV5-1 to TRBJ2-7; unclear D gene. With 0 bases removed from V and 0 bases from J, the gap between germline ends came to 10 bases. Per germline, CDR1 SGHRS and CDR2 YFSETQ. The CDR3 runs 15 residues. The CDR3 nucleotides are TGCGCCAGCAGCTTGGTAGCAAGGTACTCCTACGAGCAGTACTTC. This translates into CASSLVARYSYEQYF.

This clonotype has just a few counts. The CDR3 bases are TGCGCCAGCAGCTTCGGAACAGAGGGCAACATTCAGTACTTC. Its translation is CASSFGTEGNIQYF. The chain employs TRBV5-1 and TRBJ2-4, with D tentatively TRBD2 (5 bases). The length of the CDR3 is 14 residues. Per germline, CDR1 SGHRS and CDR2 YFSETQ. The V and J ends lost 2 bases and 7 bases respectively, with 13 bases between them.

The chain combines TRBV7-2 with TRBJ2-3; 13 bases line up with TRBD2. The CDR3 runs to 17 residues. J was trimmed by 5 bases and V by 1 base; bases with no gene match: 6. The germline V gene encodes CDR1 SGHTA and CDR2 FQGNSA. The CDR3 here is CASSLGRLAGGLDTQYF. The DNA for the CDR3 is TGTGCCAGCAGCTTAGGGCGACTAGCGGGAGGTTTAGATACGCAGTATTTT.

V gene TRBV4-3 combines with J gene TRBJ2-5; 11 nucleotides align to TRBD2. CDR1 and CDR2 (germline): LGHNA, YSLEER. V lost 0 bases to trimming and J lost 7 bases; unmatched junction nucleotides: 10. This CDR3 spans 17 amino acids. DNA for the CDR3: TGCGCCAGCAGCCAAGATTGGACTAGCGGGCCGGGGGGGACCCAGTACTTC. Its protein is CASSQDWTSGPGGTQYF.

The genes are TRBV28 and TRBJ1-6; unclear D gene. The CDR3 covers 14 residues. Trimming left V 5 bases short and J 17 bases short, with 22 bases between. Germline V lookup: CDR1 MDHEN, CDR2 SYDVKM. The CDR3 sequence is CASSLPWGANGFHF. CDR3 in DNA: TGTGCCAGCAGTCTCCCTTGGGGAGCAAACGGATTCCACTTT.

This CDR3 reads CATSGVGGLDNEQFF. The CDR3 DNA is TGTGCCACCAGTGGGGTAGGGGGTCTCGACAATGAGCAGTTCTTC. The genes are TRBV24-1 and TRBJ2-1; a weak D match, TRBD1 (6 bases). Germline V gene lookup returns CDR1 KGHDR and CDR2 SFDVKD. The CDR3 is 15 residues long. The V end lost 5 bases, the J end lost 5 bases, and 15 bases lay between the germline ends.

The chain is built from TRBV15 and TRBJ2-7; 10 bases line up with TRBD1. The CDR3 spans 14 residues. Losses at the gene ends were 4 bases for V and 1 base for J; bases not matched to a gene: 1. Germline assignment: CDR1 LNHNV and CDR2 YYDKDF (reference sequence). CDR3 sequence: CATSTGQGSYEQYF. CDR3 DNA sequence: TGTGCCACCAGCACGGGACAGGGGTCCTACGAGCAGTACTTC. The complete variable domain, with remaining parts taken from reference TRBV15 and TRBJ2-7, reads DAMVIQNPRYQVTQFGKPVTLSCSQTLNHNVMYWYQQKSSQAPKLLFHYYDKDFNNEADTPDNFQSRRPNTSFCFLDIRSPGLGDTAMYLCATSTGQGSYEQYFGPGTRLTVT.

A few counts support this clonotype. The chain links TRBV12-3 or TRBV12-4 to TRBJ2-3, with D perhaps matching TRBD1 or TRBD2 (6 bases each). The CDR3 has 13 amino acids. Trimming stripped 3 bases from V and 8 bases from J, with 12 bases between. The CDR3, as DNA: TGTGCCAGCAGTTTCTGGGGGGCCCCTACGCAGTATTTT. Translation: CASSFWGAPTQYF.

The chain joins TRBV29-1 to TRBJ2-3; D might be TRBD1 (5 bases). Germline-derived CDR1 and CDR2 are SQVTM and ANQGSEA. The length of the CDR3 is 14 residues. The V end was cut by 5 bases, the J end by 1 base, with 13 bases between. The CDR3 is CSVLPLGGTDTQYF. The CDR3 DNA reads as TGCAGCGTTCTTCCGCTAGGGGGCACAGATACGCAGTATTTT.

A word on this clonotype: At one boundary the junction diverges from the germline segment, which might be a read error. In nucleotides, the CDR3 is TGTGCTAGCAGCCAAGCAAGGAATCAGCCCCAGCATTTT. Translation gives CASSQARNQPQHF. This chain joins TRBV14 and TRBJ1-5; D gene uncertain. Germline V lookup: CDR1 SGHDN, CDR2 FVKESK. The CDR3 sequence is 13 residues long.

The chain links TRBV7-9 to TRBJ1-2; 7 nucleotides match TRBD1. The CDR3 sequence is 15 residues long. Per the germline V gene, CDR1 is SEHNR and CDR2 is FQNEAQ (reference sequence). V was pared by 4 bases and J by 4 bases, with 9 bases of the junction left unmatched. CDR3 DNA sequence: TGTGCCAGCAGCTCAATGCTCAGGGACAGCTATGGCTACACCTTC. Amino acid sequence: CASSSMLRDSYGYTF.

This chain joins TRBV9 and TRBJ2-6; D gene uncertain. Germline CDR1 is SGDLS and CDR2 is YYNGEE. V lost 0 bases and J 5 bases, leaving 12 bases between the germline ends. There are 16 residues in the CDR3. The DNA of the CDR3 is TGTGCCAGCAGCGTAGGGGCGGCCGACTGGGCCAACGTCCTGACTTTC. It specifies CASSVGAADWANVLTF. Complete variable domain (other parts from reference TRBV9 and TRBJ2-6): DSGVTQTPKHLITATGQRVTLRCSPRSGDLSVYWYQQSLDQGLQFLIQYYNGEERAKGNILERFSAQQFPDLHSELNLSSLELGDSALYFCASSVGAADWANVLTFGAGSRLTVL.

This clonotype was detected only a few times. Here the CDR3 reads CASSVSRTLFTGELFF. CDR3 nucleotides: TGTGCCAGCAGTGTTTCGCGGACGCTCTTCACCGGGGAGCTGTTTTTT. This sequence joins TRBV2 and TRBJ2-2; D gene unclear. Trimming stripped 4 bases from V and 4 bases from J, with 16 bases between. Germline CDR1 reads SNHLY; CDR2 reads FYNNEI. This CDR3 has 16 residues. The full variable domain, completed using reference TRBV2 and TRBJ2-2, is EPEVTQTPSHQVTQMGQEVILRCVPISNHLYFYWYRQILGQKVEFLVSFYNNEISEKSEIFDDQFSVERPDGSNFTLKIRSTKLEDSAMYFCASSVSRTLFTGELFFGEGSRLTVL.